One and the same sample provided the 26 T cell receptor beta chains below, sequenced in a study of neurological immune-mediated disorders. TCRdb re-called the 5' RACE reads through MiXCR, storing one row per CDR3 protein. The table shows about 65,000 distinct CDR3 sequences, with approximately 3.7% occurring only once. The sequencing sample was made of PBMCs. The receptor source for this set is a man aged 45-65 years with multiple sclerosis.

This clonotype appeared many times. The rearrangement joins TRBV6-2 or TRBV6-3 to TRBJ2-1; TRBD2 matches at 11 bases. The trim removed 5 bases at V and 0 bases at J, leaving 12 bases unmatched. CDR3 length: 19 residues. Looked up from germline, CDR1 is MNHEY and CDR2 is SVGEGT. The CDR3 reads CASSRTSGHQLSSYNEQFF. In nucleotides, the CDR3 is TGTGCCAGCAGTAGGACTAGCGGGCACCAACTTAGCTCCTACAATGAGCAGTTCTTC.

In its sample, this clonotype was seen many times. The chain is built from TRBV5-1 and TRBJ1-3, with D unclear. V was clipped by 1 base and J by 0 bases, with 2 bases between them. The CDR3 is made up of 13 amino acids. The germline V gene has CDR1 SGHRS and CDR2 YFSETQ. The CDR3 spells CASSLNSGNTIYF. In DNA form, the CDR3 reads TGCGCCAGCAGCTTGAACTCTGGAAACACCATATATTTT.

This clonotype has ten or more counts. The chain combines TRBV5-1 with TRBJ1-5; tentatively, D is TRBD1 (6 bases). This CDR3 has 18 residues. Looked up from germline, CDR1 is SGHRS and CDR2 is YFSETQ. The V gene lost 0 bases and the J gene lost 0 bases, with 16 bases spanning the gap. CDR3 coding DNA: TGCGCCAGCAGCTTGGGACGAACGGGACATTATAGCAATCAGCCCCAGCATTTT. Translation gives CASSLGRTGHYSNQPQHF.

This clonotype was detected ten times or more. The chain joins TRBV5-5 to TRBJ2-7, with D perhaps TRBD1 (6 bases). V was cut by 3 bases and J by 1 base, with 14 bases left in between. Germline V gene sequence: CDR1 SGHKS, CDR2 YYEKEE (reference sequence). This CDR3 spans 15 amino acids. CDR3 sequence (DNA): TGTGCCAGCAGCTCCCGGGACACTGAATCCTACGAGCAGTACTTC. This encodes CASSSRDTESYEQYF.

CDR3 sequence reads: CASSPAGASTDTQYF. CDR3 in DNA: TGTGCCAGCTCACCAGCGGGGGCCTCTACAGATACGCAGTATTTT. This chain links TRBV18 with TRBJ2-3; tentative D call: TRBD2 (7 bases). The CDR3 extends over 15 amino acids. Germline loops: CDR1 KGHSH, CDR2 LQKENI. Between the trimmed V and J ends, which lost 2 bases and 3 bases, there was a span of 12 bases.

The sample holds many counts of this clonotype. CDR3 in amino acids: CASSSFSEAFF. The CDR3 DNA sequence: TGTGCCAGCAGTTCGTTCTCTGAAGCTTTCTTT. The rearrangement uses TRBV2 and TRBJ1-1; no clear D gene. Per germline, CDR1 SNHLY and CDR2 FYNNEI. With 5 bases removed from V and 6 bases from J, the gap between germline ends came to 7 bases. This CDR3 contains 11 residues.

This clonotype was recorded at least ten times. The chain links TRBV5-4 to TRBJ2-3; 7 positions match TRBD2. Germline CDR1 SGHNT, CDR2 YYREEE (reference sequence). Trimming removed 5 bases from V and 1 base from J; junction bases left unmatched: 4. There are 14 residues in the CDR3. In DNA form, the CDR3 reads TGTGCCAGCAGTCGCGGGGGTGGCACAGATACGCAGTATTTT. Residues: CASSRGGGTDTQYF.

This clonotype was seen repeatedly, ten times or more. J is TRBJ2-2 and V is TRBV5-1; TRBD1 is a possible D gene (6 bases). The CDR3 is 15 amino acids. With 4 bases removed from V and 1 base from J, the gap between germline ends came to 11 bases. Germline CDR1 reads SGHRS; CDR2 reads YFSETQ. In DNA, the CDR3 is TGCGCCAGCAGCCGCAGAGGGGGGAACACCGGGGAGCTGTTTTTT. It yields the protein CASSRRGGNTGELFF.

This clonotype has at least ten counts. V usage is TRBV12-3 or TRBV12-4 and J usage is TRBJ2-1; D is unclear. V lost 2 bases and J lost 7, with 12 bases in between. This CDR3 comprises 14 residues. The CDR3 spells CASSLYGLSNEQFF. DNA for the CDR3: TGTGCCAGCAGTTTATACGGCCTCTCGAATGAGCAGTTCTTC.

This clonotype occurred many times. The J gene is TRBJ2-7, the V gene TRBV4-2, with D perhaps matching TRBD1 (5 bases). V dropped 4 bases and J dropped 6 bases, with 13 bases sitting between them. Germline lookup yields CDR1 LGHNA and CDR2 YNFKEQ. The CDR3 is 13 amino acids. This CDR3 reads CASSLPDSSEQYF. The CDR3 coding sequence is TGTGCCAGCAGCCTACCCGACAGTTCCGAGCAGTACTTC.

This clonotype occurred many times. Sequence at one end of the junction differs from germline and may be a read error. The chain combines TRBV5-1 with TRBJ1-5, with 8 bases matching TRBD1. Germline loops: CDR1 SGHRS, CDR2 YFSETQ. The CDR3 is 15 residues long. In nucleotides, the CDR3 is TGCGCCAGCAGCCGGACAGGGTCTCGGGATCAGCCCCAGAATTTT. Its translation is CASSRTGSRDQPQNF. The full variable domain, completed using reference TRBV5-1 and TRBJ1-5, is KAGVTQTPRYLIKTRGQQVTLSCSPISGHRSVSWYQQTPGQGLQFLFEYFSETQRNKGNFPGRFSGRQFSNSRSEMNVSTLELGDSALYLCASSRTGSRDQPQNFGDGTRLSIL.

This clonotype was seen ten or more times. The genes are TRBV5-1 and TRBJ2-4; D may be TRBD2 (6 bases). CDR1 is SGHRS, CDR2 YFSETQ, per germline. The CDR3 runs 14 residues. The V end was cut by 0 bases, the J end by 5 bases, with 9 bases between. CDR3 sequence (DNA): TGCGCCAGCAGCTTGGTTCGCGGGGAAAACATTCAGTACTTC. Translated: CASSLVRGENIQYF.

This clonotype was detected ten times or more. The rearrangement uses TRBV5-1 and TRBJ2-3; D not certain. CDR1 is SGHRS and CDR2 is YFSETQ in the germline V gene. CDR3 size: 14 residues. Trimming shortened V by 4 bases and J by 2 bases, and 11 bases separated the two germline ends. CDR3 coding DNA: TGCGCCAGCAGCGGGTGGGGTAACACAGATACGCAGTATTTT. As protein: CASSGWGNTDTQYF.

The rearrangement links TRBV11-2 to TRBJ1-1, with D perhaps matching TRBD1 (5 bases). CDR3 length: 19 amino acids. Between the trimmed V and J ends, which lost 1 base and 0 bases, there was a span of 21 bases. Germline V gene data show CDR1 as SGHAT and CDR2 as FQNNGV. The CDR3 nucleotides are TGTGCCAGCAGCTTAGGAAGGGGATTCGGAAGAGCCGTGAACACTGAAGCTTTCTTT. Protein sequence: CASSLGRGFGRAVNTEAFF. Complete variable domain (other parts from reference TRBV11-2 and TRBJ1-1): EAGVAQSPRYKIIEKRQSVAFWCNPISGHATLYWYQQILGQGPKLLIQFQNNGVVDDSQLPKDRFSAERLKGVDSTLKIQPAKLEDSAVYLCASSLGRGFGRAVNTEAFFGQGTRLTVV.

In its sample, this clonotype was seen many times. V and J are TRBV12-3 or TRBV12-4 and TRBJ2-2; D is undetermined. V lost 5 bases and J 2 bases, leaving 6 bases between the germline ends. The CDR3 has 13 amino acids. The CDR3 DNA sequence: TGTGCCAGCAGTCTTACAAACACCGGGGAGCTGTTTTTT. Its protein is CASSLTNTGELFF.

This clonotype was observed many times. The chain has TRBV20-1 and TRBJ1-6, with a weak D call TRBD1 (6 bases). Germline V CDR1 and CDR2: DFQATT, SNEGSKA (reference sequence). The germline V and J ends were trimmed by 7 bases and 7 bases, with 20 bases remaining between them. This CDR3 contains 15 residues. CDR3 coding DNA: TGCAGTGTTGGATATGTGGACAGTCCGAATTCACCCCTCCACTTT. Its protein is CSVGYVDSPNSPLHF.

This clonotype was observed many times. The V call is TRBV6-5, the J call TRBJ2-2; D is perhaps TRBD1 (6 bases). Germline values: CDR1 MNHEY, CDR2 SVGAGI. V dropped 5 bases and J dropped 4 bases, with 14 bases sitting between them. The CDR3 consists of 15 residues. Here the CDR3 DNA reads TGTGCCAGCAGTCCCAACAGGGTACCCACCGGGGAGCTGTTTTTT. This translates into CASSPNRVPTGELFF.

This clonotype was detected many times. CDR3 protein: CASRPGQEDQPQHF. CDR3 sequence (DNA): TGCGCCAGCAGGCCCGGACAGGAGGATCAGCCCCAGCATTTT. The rearrangement links TRBV5-1 to TRBJ1-5, with 7 nucleotides matching TRBD1. V was clipped by 5 bases and J by 5 bases; unmatched bases: 7. This CDR3 comprises 14 residues. Germline values: CDR1 SGHRS, CDR2 YFSETQ. Drawing the rest from reference TRBV5-1 and TRBJ1-5, the complete variable domain is KAGVTQTPRYLIKTRGQQVTLSCSPISGHRSVSWYQQTPGQGLQFLFEYFSETQRNKGNFPGRFSGRQFSNSRSEMNVSTLELGDSALYLCASRPGQEDQPQHFGDGTRLSIL.

This clonotype was recorded a few times. The chain couples TRBV7-6 to TRBJ2-1; D not resolved. The V gene lost 1 base and the J gene lost 7 bases, with 8 bases spanning the gap. This CDR3 is 13 amino acids long. Germline CDR1 SGHVS, CDR2 FNYEAQ. DNA of the CDR3: TGTGCCAGCAGCTTAGTTTCGAAGAATGAGCAGTTCTTC. Protein sequence: CASSLVSKNEQFF. Variable domain in full (rest from reference TRBV7-6 and TRBJ2-1): GAGVSQSPRYKVTKRGQDVALRCDPISGHVSLYWYRQALGQGPEFLTYFNYEAQQDKSGLPNDRFSAERPEGSISTLTIQRTEQRDSAMYRCASSLVSKNEQFFGPGTRLTVL.

The gene calls are TRBV20-1 and TRBJ2-2; D call uncertain. Per germline, CDR1 DFQATT and CDR2 SNEGSKA (reference sequence). The CDR3 extends over 14 amino acids. V dropped 6 bases and J dropped 0 bases, with 11 bases sitting between them. DNA of the CDR3: TGCAGTGCAATCCGCGCAGCGAACACCGGGGAGCTGTTTTTT. Protein sequence: CSAIRAANTGELFF.

This clonotype was picked up many times. The chain couples TRBV20-1 to TRBJ2-3; weak D call: TRBD2 (5 bases). This CDR3 comprises 14 residues. Germline values: CDR1 DFQATT, CDR2 SNEGSKA (reference sequence). Trimming pared 0 bases from V and 6 bases from J, leaving 13 bases between. CDR3 region: CSARDGLAGDTQYF. CDR3 sequence (DNA): TGCAGTGCTAGAGATGGGCTAGCAGGCGATACGCAGTATTTT.

This clonotype was observed at least ten times. J is TRBJ1-2 and V is TRBV10-3; D call uncertain. This CDR3 contains 12 residues. The V end was cut by 3 bases, the J end by 2 bases, with 4 bases between. From germline, CDR1 is ENHRY and CDR2 SYGVKD. The CDR3 protein is CAISDGNYGYTF. For the CDR3, the DNA is TGTGCCATCAGTGATGGAAACTATGGCTACACCTTC.

This clonotype was detected ten times or more. The V call is TRBV27, the J call TRBJ2-2; D gene ambiguous. Germline-derived CDR1 and CDR2 are MNHEY and SMNVEV (reference sequence). The CDR3 is 13 amino acids. V lost 6 bases and J lost 1, with 6 bases in between. CDR3 in amino acids: CASRVGNTGELFF. As DNA, the CDR3 is TGTGCCAGCAGGGTAGGGAACACCGGGGAGCTGTTTTTT.

This clonotype has ten or more counts. The chain combines TRBV15 with TRBJ2-1, with TRBD1 matching 11 bases. CDR1 is LNHNV and CDR2 is YYDKDF in the germline V gene (reference sequence). J gave up 7 bases and V 2 bases, and 10 bases lay outside the gene matches. This CDR3 is 17 amino acids long. CDR3 bases: TGTGCCACCAGCAGACAATTCGGACAGGGGGCAAATAATGAGCAGTTCTTC. Its protein is CATSRQFGQGANNEQFF.

This clonotype appeared a few times. A read error may be the cause here, since a much bigger clone is one base away. The J gene is TRBJ1-1, the V gene TRBV7-2; the D is unclear. Germline-derived CDR1 and CDR2 are SGHTA and FQGNSA. The CDR3 length is 11 residues. Trimming pared 6 bases from V and 6 bases from J, leaving 8 bases between. CDR3 region: CASRYRAEAFF. In nucleotides, the CDR3 is TGTGCCAGCAGATACAGAGCTGAAGCTTTCTTT.

This clonotype was picked up many times. The V gene is TRBV7-9, the J gene TRBJ1-5, with 8 bases that match TRBD1. Looked up from germline, CDR1 is SEHNR and CDR2 is FQNEAQ (reference sequence). The CDR3 sequence is 14 residues long. The trim removed 5 bases at V and 6 bases at J, leaving 6 bases unmatched. The CDR3 DNA reads as TGTGCCAGCAGCCCAGGACAGGGAAGTCAGCCCCAGCATTTT. Its protein is CASSPGQGSQPQHF. The full variable domain, completed using reference TRBV7-9 and TRBJ1-5, is DTGVSQNPRHKITKRGQNVTFRCDPISEHNRLYWYRQTLGQGPEFLTYFQNEAQLEKSRLLSDRFSAERPKGSFSTLEIQRTEQGDSAMYLCASSPGQGSQPQHFGDGTRLSIL.